This T cell receptor (beta chain) was recovered during a study of blood T cell repertoires in COVID-19. Turning to the study itself: Material from acute and convalescent COVID-19 was sourced from the United States, Italy and Spain.

Germline assignment: CDR1 SGHRS and CDR2 YFSETQ. This CDR3 comprises 15 residues. V was pared by 6 bases and J by 2 bases, with 17 bases between. Assay: immunoSEQ multiplex PCR; the TCRdb copy retains only in-frame clones and omits some. The repertoire holds about 190,000 clones, with 80% to 85% as singletons. This sequence originates from a human donor in a cohort sampled during active COVID-19. The chain carries TRBV5-1 and TRBJ1-2; TRBD1 is a possible D gene (6 bases). Sample: peripheral blood. CDR3 bases: TGCGCCAGCACCCTCGATTTTGGACAGAACTATGGCTACACCTTC. Protein product: CASTLDFGQNYGYTF.